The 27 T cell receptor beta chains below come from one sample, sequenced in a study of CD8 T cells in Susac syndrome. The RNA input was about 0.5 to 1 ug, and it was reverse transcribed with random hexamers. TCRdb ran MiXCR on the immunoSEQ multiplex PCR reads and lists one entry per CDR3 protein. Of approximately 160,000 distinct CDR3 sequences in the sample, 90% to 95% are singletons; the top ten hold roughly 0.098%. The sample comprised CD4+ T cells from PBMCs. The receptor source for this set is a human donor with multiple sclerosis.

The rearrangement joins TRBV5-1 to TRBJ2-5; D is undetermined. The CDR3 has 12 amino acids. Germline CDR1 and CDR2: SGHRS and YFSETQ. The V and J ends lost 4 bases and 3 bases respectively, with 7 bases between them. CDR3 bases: TGCGCCAGCAGCCCCTCTAAAGAGACCCAGTACTTC. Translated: CASSPSKETQYF.

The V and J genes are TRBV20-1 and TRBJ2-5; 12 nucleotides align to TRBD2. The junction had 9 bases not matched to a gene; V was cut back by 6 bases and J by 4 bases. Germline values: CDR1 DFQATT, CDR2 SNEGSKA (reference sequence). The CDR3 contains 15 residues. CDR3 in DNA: TGCAGTGCGACCACGCTAGCGGGGGGGCGAGAGACCCAGTACTTC. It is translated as CSATTLAGGRETQYF.

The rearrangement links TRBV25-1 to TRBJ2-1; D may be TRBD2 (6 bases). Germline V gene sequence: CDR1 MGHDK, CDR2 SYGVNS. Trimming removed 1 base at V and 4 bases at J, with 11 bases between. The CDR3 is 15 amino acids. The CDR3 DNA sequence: TGTGCCAGCAGTGAATTGAGCGGGCGTTACAATGAGCAGTTCTTC. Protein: CASSELSGRYNEQFF.

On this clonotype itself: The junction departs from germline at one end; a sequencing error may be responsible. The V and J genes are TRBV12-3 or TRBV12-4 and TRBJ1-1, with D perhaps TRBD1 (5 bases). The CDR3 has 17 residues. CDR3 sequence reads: CASSLGDRGEGGTEAFF. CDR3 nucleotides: TGTGCCAGCAGCTTAGGGGACCGGGGTGAGGGCGGCACTGAAGCTTTCTTT.

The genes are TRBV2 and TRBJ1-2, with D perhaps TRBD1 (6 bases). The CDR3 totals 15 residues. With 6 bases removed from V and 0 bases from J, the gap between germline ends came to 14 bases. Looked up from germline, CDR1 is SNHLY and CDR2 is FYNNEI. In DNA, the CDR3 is TGTGCCAGCAGGCCTCCGGGGGCAGCTAACTATGGCTACACCTTC. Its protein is CASRPPGAANYGYTF.

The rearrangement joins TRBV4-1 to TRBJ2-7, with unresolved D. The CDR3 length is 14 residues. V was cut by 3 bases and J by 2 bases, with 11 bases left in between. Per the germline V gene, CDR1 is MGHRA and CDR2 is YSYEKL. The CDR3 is CASSHFRGPYEQYF. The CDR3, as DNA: TGCGCCAGCAGCCATTTTAGAGGTCCCTACGAGCAGTACTTC.

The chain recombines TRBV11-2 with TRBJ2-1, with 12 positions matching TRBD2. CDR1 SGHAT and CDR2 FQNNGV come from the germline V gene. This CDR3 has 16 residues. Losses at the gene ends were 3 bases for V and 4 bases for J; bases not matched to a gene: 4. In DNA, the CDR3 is TGTGCCAGCAGCTTCTTGGGGACTAGCGGGTACAATGAGCAGTTCTTC. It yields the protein CASSFLGTSGYNEQFF.

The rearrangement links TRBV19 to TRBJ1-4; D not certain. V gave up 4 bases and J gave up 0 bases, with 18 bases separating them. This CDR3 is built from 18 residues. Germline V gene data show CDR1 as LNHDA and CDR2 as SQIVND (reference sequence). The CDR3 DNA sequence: TGTGCCAGTAGTAGAAGGATTGGCAGACTTCCAACTAATGAAAAACTGTTTTTT. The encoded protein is CASSRRIGRLPTNEKLFF.

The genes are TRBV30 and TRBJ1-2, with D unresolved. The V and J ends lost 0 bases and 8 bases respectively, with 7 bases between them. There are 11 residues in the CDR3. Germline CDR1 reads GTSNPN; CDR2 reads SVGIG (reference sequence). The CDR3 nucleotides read TGTGCCTGGAGTGTACGCGTGGGCTACACCTTC. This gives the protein CAWSVRVGYTF.

Written as DNA, the CDR3 is TGTGCCAGCAGTAACACCGGGACAGGGGCTCAGCCCCAGCATTTT. Protein sequence: CASSNTGTGAQPQHF. This rearrangement joins TRBV6-1 to TRBJ1-5, with 10 bases that match TRBD1. This CDR3 region has 15 residues. Trimming at V came to 5 bases and at J to 6 bases, leaving 7 bases not matched to a gene. The germline V gene encodes CDR1 MNHNS and CDR2 SASEGT.

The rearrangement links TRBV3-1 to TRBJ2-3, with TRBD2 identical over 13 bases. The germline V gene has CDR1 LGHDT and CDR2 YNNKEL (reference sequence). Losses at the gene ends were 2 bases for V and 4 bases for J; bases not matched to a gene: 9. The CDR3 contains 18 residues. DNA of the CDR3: TGTGCCAGCAGCCAACCTCCCACTAGCGGGGGGGCGTCAGATACGCAGTATTTT. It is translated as CASSQPPTSGGASDTQYF.

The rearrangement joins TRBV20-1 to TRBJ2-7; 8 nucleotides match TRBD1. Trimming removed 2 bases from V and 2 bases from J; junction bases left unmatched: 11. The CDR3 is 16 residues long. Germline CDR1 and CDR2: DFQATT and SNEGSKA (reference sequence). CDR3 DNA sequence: TGCAGTGCTAGACGGGTTCTTGGACAGGGTCCCTACGAGCAGTACTTC. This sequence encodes CSARRVLGQGPYEQYF.

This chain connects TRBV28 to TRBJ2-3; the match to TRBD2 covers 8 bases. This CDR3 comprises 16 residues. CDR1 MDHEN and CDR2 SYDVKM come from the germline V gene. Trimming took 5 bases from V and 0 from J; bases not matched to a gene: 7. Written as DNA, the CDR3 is TGTGCCAGCAGTACGGGGGGGGCGGGAAGCACAGATACGCAGTATTTT. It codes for CASSTGGAGSTDTQYF.

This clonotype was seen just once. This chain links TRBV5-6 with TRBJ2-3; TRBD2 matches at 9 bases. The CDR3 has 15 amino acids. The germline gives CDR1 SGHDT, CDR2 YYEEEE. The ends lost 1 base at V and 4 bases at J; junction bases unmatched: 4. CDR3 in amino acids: CASSLTRGGPDTQYF. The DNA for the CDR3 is TGTGCCAGCAGCTTGACGCGGGGGGGACCAGATACGCAGTATTTT.

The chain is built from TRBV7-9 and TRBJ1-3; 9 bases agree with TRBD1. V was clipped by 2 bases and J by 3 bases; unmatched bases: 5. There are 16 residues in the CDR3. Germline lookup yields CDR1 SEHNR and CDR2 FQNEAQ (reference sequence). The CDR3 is CASSLSGQGLGNTIYF. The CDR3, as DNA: TGTGCCAGCAGCTTATCGGGACAGGGCCTTGGAAACACCATATATTTT. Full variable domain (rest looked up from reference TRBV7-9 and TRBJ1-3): DTGVSQNPRHKITKRGQNVTFRCDPISEHNRLYWYRQTLGQGPEFLTYFQNEAQLEKSRLLSDRFSAERPKGSFSTLEIQRTEQGDSAMYLCASSLSGQGLGNTIYFGEGSWLTVV.

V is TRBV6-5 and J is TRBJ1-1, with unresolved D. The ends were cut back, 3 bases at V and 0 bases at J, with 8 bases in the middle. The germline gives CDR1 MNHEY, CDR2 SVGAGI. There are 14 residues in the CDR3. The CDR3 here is CASSYEVMNTEAFF. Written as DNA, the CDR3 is TGTGCCAGCAGTTATGAGGTGATGAACACTGAAGCTTTCTTT.

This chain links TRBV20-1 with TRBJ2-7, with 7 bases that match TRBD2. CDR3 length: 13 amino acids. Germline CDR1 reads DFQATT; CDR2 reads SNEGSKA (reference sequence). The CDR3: CSPYPTGGYEQYF. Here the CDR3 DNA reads TGCAGCCCCTACCCAACGGGGGGCTACGAGCAGTACTTC.

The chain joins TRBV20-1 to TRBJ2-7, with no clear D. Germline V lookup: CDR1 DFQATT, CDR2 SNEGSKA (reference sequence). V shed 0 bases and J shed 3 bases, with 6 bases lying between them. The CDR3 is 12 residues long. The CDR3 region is CSARDQFYEQYF. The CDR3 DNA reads TGCAGTGCTAGAGATCAGTTCTACGAGCAGTACTTC.

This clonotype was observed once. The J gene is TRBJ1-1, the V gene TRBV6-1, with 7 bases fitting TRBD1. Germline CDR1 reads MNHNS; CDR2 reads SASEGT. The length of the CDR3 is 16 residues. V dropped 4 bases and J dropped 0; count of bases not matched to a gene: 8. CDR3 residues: CASSVGTARMNTEAFF. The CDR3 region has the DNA TGTGCCAGCAGTGTTGGGACAGCACGGATGAACACTGAAGCTTTCTTT.

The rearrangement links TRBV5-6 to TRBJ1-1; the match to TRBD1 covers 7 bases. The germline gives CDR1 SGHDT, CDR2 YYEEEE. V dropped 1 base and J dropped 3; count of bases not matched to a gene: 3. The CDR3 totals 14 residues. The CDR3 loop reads CASSLQGGDTEAFF. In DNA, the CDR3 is TGTGCCAGCAGCTTGCAGGGGGGGGACACTGAAGCTTTCTTT. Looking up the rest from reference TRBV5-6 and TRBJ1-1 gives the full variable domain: DAGVTQSPTHLIKTRGQQVTLRCSPKSGHDTVSWYQQALGQGPQFIFQYYEEEERQRGNFPDRFSGHQFPNYSSELNVNALLLGDSALYLCASSLQGGDTEAFFGQGTRLTVV.

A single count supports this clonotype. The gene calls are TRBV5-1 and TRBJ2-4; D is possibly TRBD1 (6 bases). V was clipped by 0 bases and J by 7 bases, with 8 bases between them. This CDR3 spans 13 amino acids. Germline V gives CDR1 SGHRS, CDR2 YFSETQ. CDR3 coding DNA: TGCGCCAGCAGCTTGGGAAGGGGGAACATTCAGTACTTC. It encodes CASSLGRGNIQYF.

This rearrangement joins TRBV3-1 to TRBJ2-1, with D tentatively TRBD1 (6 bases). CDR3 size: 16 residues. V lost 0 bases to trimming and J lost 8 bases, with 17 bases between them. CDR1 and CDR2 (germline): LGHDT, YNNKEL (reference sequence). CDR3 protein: CASSQDIGTRHYEQFF. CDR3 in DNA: TGTGCCAGCAGCCAAGATATCGGGACAAGACATTATGAGCAGTTCTTC.

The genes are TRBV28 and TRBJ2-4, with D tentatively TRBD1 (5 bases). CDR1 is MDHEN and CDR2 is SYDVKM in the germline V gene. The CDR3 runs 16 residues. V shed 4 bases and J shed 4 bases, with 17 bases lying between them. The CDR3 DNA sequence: TGTGCCAGCAGTTCCTCGACAGACAGCCCAAAAAACATTCAGTACTTC. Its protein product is CASSSSTDSPKNIQYF.

The DNA for the CDR3 is TGTGCCACCCCCCCCGTTCTAGCGAGCTACGAGCAGTACTTC. Amino acid sequence: CATPPVLASYEQYF. The chain has TRBV15 and TRBJ2-7, with a possible D match to TRBD2 (6 bases). CDR3 length equals 14 residues. The germline V gene has CDR1 LNHNV and CDR2 YYDKDF (reference sequence). Trimming cost V 8 bases and J 3 bases, with 17 bases left between them.

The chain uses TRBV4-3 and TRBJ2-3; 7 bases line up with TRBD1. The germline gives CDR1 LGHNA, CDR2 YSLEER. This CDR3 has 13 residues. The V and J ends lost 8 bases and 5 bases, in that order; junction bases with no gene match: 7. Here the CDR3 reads CASRLAGGDTQYF. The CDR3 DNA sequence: TGCGCCAGCCGCTTGGCAGGGGGAGATACGCAGTATTTT.

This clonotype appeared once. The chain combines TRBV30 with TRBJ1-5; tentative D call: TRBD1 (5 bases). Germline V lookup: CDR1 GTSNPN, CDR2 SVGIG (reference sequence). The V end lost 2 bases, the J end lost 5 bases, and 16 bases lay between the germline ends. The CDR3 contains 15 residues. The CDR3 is CAWSHRGQGHQPQHF. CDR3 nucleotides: TGTGCCTGGAGTCACCGGGGCCAAGGGCATCAGCCCCAGCATTTT.

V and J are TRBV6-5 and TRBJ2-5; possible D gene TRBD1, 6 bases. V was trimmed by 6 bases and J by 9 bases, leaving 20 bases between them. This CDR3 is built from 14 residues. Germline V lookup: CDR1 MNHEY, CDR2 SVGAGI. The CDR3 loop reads CASSAGRTAGAQYF. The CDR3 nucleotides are TGTGCCAGCAGCGCCGGCCGGACCGCAGGGGCCCAGTACTTC.